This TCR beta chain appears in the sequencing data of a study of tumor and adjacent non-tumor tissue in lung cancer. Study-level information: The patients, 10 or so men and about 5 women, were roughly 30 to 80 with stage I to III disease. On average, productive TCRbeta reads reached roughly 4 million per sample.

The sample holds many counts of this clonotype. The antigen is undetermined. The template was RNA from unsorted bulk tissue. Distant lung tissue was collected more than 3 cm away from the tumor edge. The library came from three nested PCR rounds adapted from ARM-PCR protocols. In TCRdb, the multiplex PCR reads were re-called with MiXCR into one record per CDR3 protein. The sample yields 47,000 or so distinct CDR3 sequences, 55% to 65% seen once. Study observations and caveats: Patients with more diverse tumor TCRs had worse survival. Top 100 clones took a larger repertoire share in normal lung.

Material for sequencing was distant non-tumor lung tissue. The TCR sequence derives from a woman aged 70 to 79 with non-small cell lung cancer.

The CDR3 nucleotides read TGTGCCAGCAGCTGGAGCGGACCCACAGATACGCAGTATTTT. Its translation is CASSWSGPTDTQYF. The chain recombines TRBV2 with TRBJ2-3; D is perhaps TRBD2 (5 bases). V lost 6 bases, J lost 2 bases, and 12 bases lay in between. The CDR3 consists of 14 residues. Germline V gene sequence: CDR1 SNHLY, CDR2 FYNNEI. Full variable domain (rest looked up from reference TRBV2 and TRBJ2-3): EPEVTQTPSHQVTQMGQEVILRCVPISNHLYFYWYRQILGQKVEFLVSFYNNEISEKSEIFDDQFSVERPDGSNFTLKIRSTKLEDSAMYFCASSWSGPTDTQYFGPGTRLTVL.